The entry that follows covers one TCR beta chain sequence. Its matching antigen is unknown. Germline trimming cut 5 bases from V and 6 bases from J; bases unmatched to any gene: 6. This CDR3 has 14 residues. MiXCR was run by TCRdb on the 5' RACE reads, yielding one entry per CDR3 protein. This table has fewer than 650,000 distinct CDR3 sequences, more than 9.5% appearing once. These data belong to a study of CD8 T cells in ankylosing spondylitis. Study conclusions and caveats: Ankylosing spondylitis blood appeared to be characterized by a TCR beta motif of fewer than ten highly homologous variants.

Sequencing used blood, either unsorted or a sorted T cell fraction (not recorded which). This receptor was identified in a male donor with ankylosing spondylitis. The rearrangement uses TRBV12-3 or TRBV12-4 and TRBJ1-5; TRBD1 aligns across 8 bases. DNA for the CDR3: TGTGCCAGCAGTCCCAGGGGGCGGGGTCAGCCCCAGCATTTT. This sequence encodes CASSPRGRGQPQHF.